Listed here are 16 T cell receptor beta chains from one sample, sequenced in a study of T cell responses to AZD1222 COVID-19 vaccine. Clones were sequenced by immunoSEQ multiplex PCR, and TCRdb holds only the in-frame ones, with some missing. The repertoire holds about 34,000 clones, approximately 80% seen once, with about 4% in the top ten. The material sequenced was peripheral blood, taken 28 days after the second AZD1222 dose. These receptors were taken from an adult who received the AZD1222 COVID-19 vaccine.

This clone was recorded a few times. The chain joins TRBV29-1 to TRBJ1-1; tentative D call: TRBD1 (6 bases). Germline V CDR1 and CDR2: SQVTM, ANQGSEA. The CDR3 covers 14 residues. Trimming left V 4 bases short and J 0 bases short, with 12 bases between. For the CDR3, the DNA is TGCAGCGTTGTTGATACAGGGATGAACACTGAAGCTTTCTTT. Its translation is CSVVDTGMNTEAFF.

CDR3 nucleotides: TGTGCCTGGGAGGGACGGAGCACTGAAGCTTTCTTT. This sequence encodes CAWEGRSTEAFF. J is TRBJ1-1 and V is TRBV30, with a weak D call TRBD1 (5 bases). V lost 5 bases and J lost 4, with 11 bases in between. The CDR3 is 12 amino acids. The V gene's germline CDR1 is GTSNPN and CDR2 SVGIG (reference sequence).

V is TRBV7-7 and J is TRBJ2-3, with D possibly matching TRBD2 (5 bases). This CDR3 region has 15 residues. Trimming stripped 4 bases from V and 0 bases from J, with 11 bases between. Germline CDR1 SSHAT, CDR2 FNYEAQ (reference sequence). CDR3 in DNA: TGTGCCAGCAGCTCCGGACTGGGAAGCACAGATACGCAGTATTTT. This encodes CASSSGLGSTDTQYF.

This clone is a singleton in its sample. The chain uses TRBV4-3 and TRBJ2-1, with 11 nucleotides matching TRBD2. The CDR3 is made up of 17 amino acids. The trim removed 0 bases at V and 3 bases at J, leaving 4 bases unmatched. Germline V CDR1 and CDR2: LGHNA, YSLEER. CDR3 sequence (DNA): TGCGCCAGCAGCCAAGAGTCTAGCGGGAGGTTCTACAATGAGCAGTTCTTC. Translating gives CASSQESSGRFYNEQFF.

The rearrangement joins TRBV7-2 to TRBJ2-1, with a possible D match to TRBD1 (6 bases). The CDR3 is 16 amino acids. Germline V gene data show CDR1 as SGHTA and CDR2 as FQGNSA. The ends were cut back, 2 bases at V and 0 bases at J, with 11 bases in the middle. The CDR3 region is CASSLHRASSYNEQFF. The CDR3 DNA reads as TGTGCCAGCAGCTTACACAGGGCCAGCTCCTACAATGAGCAGTTCTTC.

The chain employs TRBV6-5 and TRBJ2-7, with TRBD1 matching 7 bases. The length of the CDR3 is 12 residues. Germline V gives CDR1 MNHEY, CDR2 SVGAGI. Unmatched junction bases numbered 3, after V lost 6 bases and J lost 4 bases. The CDR3 DNA reads as TGTGCCAGCAGCCCACAGGGGTACGAGCAGTACTTC. It yields the protein CASSPQGYEQYF.

This clone was seen just once. The J gene is TRBJ2-3, the V gene TRBV5-1, with TRBD1 matching over 8 bases. Germline CDR1 and CDR2: SGHRS and YFSETQ. This CDR3 is 15 amino acids long. J was trimmed by 5 bases and V by 3 bases; bases with no gene match: 8. CDR3 in amino acids: CASSYSGTGIDTQYF. The CDR3 region has the DNA TGCGCCAGCAGCTACTCCGGGACAGGAATAGATACGCAGTATTTT.

The V gene is TRBV29-1, the J gene TRBJ1-2, with 7 bases that match TRBD1. With 0 bases clipped from V and 7 bases from J, the junction kept 2 bases outside the gene matches. Germline V gives CDR1 SQVTM, CDR2 ANQGSEA. The CDR3 has 12 amino acids. CDR3 in amino acids: CSVEDRDSGYTF. The CDR3 DNA reads TGCAGCGTTGAAGATCGGGACAGTGGCTACACCTTC.

The V and J genes are TRBV6-5 and TRBJ2-7; D possibly matches TRBD1 or TRBD2 (6 bases each). Per germline, CDR1 MNHEY and CDR2 SVGAGI. V was trimmed by 0 bases and J by 3 bases, leaving 12 bases between them. CDR3 length: 15 amino acids. In nucleotides, the CDR3 is TGTGCCAGCAGTTACTCGGGGGGCGGAATCTACGAGCAGTACGTC. Protein product: CASSYSGGGIYEQYV.

The J gene is TRBJ2-7, the V gene TRBV29-1; D unresolved. CDR1 is SQVTM and CDR2 is ANQGSEA in the germline V gene. The CDR3 runs 12 residues. Trimming left V 6 bases short and J 3 bases short, with 12 bases between. DNA of the CDR3: TGCAGCGTGTTCGCATCGGACTACGAGCAGTACGTC. Translation gives CSVFASDYEQYV.

This sequence joins TRBV4-3 and TRBJ2-1; D is perhaps TRBD1 (6 bases). Germline loops: CDR1 LGHNA, CDR2 YSLEER. This CDR3 region has 16 residues. The V end lost 1 base, the J end lost 0 bases, and 10 bases lay between the germline ends. CDR3 nucleotide sequence: TGCGCCAGCAGCCAAGGGGGGCACAGCTCCTACAATGAGCAGTTCTTC. As protein: CASSQGGHSSYNEQFF.

The rearrangement links TRBV5-4 to TRBJ2-1; the match to TRBD2 covers 10 bases. Germline V gene lookup returns CDR1 SGHNT and CDR2 YYREEE (reference sequence). The CDR3 spans 17 residues. V lost 2 bases, J lost 1 base, and 6 bases stayed unmatched. The CDR3 DNA sequence: TGTGCCAGCAGCTTATCTCGGACTAGCGGTTCCTACAATGAGCAGTTCTTC. Amino acids: CASSLSRTSGSYNEQFF. The full variable domain, with the rest looked up from reference TRBV5-4 and TRBJ2-1, is ETGVTQSPTHLIKTRGQQVTLRCSSQSGHNTVSWYQQALGQGPQFIFQYYREEENGRGNFPPRFSGLQFPNYSSELNVNALELDDSALYLCASSLSRTSGSYNEQFFGPGTRLTVL.

The J gene is TRBJ1-5, the V gene TRBV4-1; 7 nucleotides agree with TRBD1. CDR1 and CDR2 from the germline V gene are MGHRA and YSYEKL. Unmatched junction bases numbered 5, after V lost 3 bases and J lost 3 bases. This CDR3 contains 15 residues. The CDR3: CASSHPGQYNQPQHF. The DNA for the CDR3 is TGCGCCAGCAGCCACCCGGGACAGTACAATCAGCCCCAGCATTTT.

The V and J genes are TRBV19 and TRBJ2-2; the match to TRBD1 covers 10 bases. The CDR3 consists of 13 residues. The germline CDR1 and CDR2 sequences are LNHDA and SQIVND (reference sequence). V trimming: 10 bases; J trimming: 7 bases; junction bases outside the gene matches: 6. CDR3 DNA: TGTGCCACTTCGGACAGGGGGATCGGGGAGCTGTTTTTT. Protein sequence: CATSDRGIGELFF.

The chain has TRBV12-3 or TRBV12-4 and TRBJ1-1, with D unresolved. This CDR3 comprises 12 residues. V was trimmed by 6 bases and J by 2 bases, leaving 7 bases between them. DNA for the CDR3: TGTGCCAGCAGCGGACTTAACACTGAAGCTTTCTTT. Protein sequence: CASSGLNTEAFF.

The chain links TRBV19 to TRBJ1-6, with D hard to call. The CDR3 is made up of 13 amino acids. The germline gives CDR1 LNHDA, CDR2 SQIVND (reference sequence). Trimming shortened V by 3 bases and J by 8 bases, and 8 bases separated the two germline ends. The DNA for the CDR3 is TGTGCCAGTAGTATGTTAATAGATTCACCCCTCCACTTT. This sequence encodes CASSMLIDSPLHF.